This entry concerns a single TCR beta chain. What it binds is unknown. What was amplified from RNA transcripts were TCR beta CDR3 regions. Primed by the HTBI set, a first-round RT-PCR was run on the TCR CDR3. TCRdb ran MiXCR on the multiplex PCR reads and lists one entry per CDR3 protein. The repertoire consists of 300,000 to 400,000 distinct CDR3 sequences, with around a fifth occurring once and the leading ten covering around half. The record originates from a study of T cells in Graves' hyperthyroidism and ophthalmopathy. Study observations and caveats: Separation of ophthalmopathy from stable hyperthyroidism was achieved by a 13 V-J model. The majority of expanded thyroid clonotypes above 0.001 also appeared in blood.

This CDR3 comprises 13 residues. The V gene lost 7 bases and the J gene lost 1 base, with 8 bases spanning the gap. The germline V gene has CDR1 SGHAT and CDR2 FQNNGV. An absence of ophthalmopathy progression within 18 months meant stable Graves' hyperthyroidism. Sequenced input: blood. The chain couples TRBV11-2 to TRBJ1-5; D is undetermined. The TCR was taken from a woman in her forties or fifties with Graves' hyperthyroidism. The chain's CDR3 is CASTTGSNQPQHF. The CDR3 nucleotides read TGTGCCAGCACCACGGGGAGCAATCAGCCCCAGCATTTT.